This TCR beta chain was retrieved from a study of post-analysis software for immune sequencing data (dated by TCRdb to 2014 to 2015). Regarding the complete study: The recorded disease courses included relapsing-remitting, secondary progressive and progressive-relapsing multiple sclerosis, and some patients had no subtype annotation. Patient repertoires were compared against around 10 previously published healthy control repertoires from donors aged roughly 6 to 26 years. A subset of samples was prepared in parallel using single-end sample barcoding, then pooled and co-amplified after Illumina adapter ligation.

TCR beta repertoires were profiled from peripheral blood of 13 young patients with multiple sclerosis to demonstrate the VDJtools post-analysis software. The patients with multiple sclerosis were children and adolescents between roughly 6 and 17 years of age. This clonotype occurred once. What antigen it recognizes has not been identified. No base-level quality is on record; no much larger clone is a single base apart. A solitary read yields weak support. The investigation overall reported the following: Multiple sclerosis patients had significantly lower normalized Chao1 diversity than controls, a result that suggests substantial peripheral T-cell clonal expansion. The control group was slightly older than the multiple sclerosis patient group. Direct clustering with F measure revealed strong co-clustering of samples prepared in the same batch, which led to a batch-effect correction.

The library was built by means of PCR. Sequenced on an Illumina HiSeq 2500. To reduce PCR and sequencing biases, unique molecular identifiers were incorporated into the TCR beta cDNA libraries. Some 500,000 cDNA molecules were obtained per 1 to 10 million input T cells, so each molecule approximated one T cell. The same protocol used for the earlier healthy control dataset was applied to prepare and sequence the patient libraries. Samples belonging to the same batch were prepared together, multiplexed and sequenced on a shared HiSeq lane. The study's processing was this. Raw barcoded reads were processed with MIGEC, and single-read molecular identifier groups were discarded before consensus assembly and CDR3 extraction. Clonotype tables were post-analysed with VDJtools, and diversity was normalized by down-sampling all datasets to the smallest sample size. In repertoire overlap clustering, CDR3 amino acid sequences, but not nucleotide sequences, were matched to correct batch-related cross-sample contamination. TCRdb took the public reads, trimmed them with fastp at Q25, ran MiXCR for clone calling and kept in-frame beta chains. A single entry per CDR3 protein holds the most common genes and DNA from its merged rows. The V and J calls and clone size are TCRdb's, not the authors'. This sample is represented by some 240,000 distinct CDR3 sequences; 30% to 45% of them were singletons. Less than 6% of the sample is held by the ten biggest clonotypes.

The specimen was blood. The sequence was obtained from a girl aged 5-17 years with multiple sclerosis.

Here the CDR3 is given as CSARDGTISTDTQYF. The bases read TGCAGTGCTAGAGATGGGACAATTAGCACAGATACGCAGTATTTT. The sequence is built from TRBV20-1 and TRBJ2-3; TRBD1 is a weak D gene call, 6 bases matching. The V and J ends are trimmed by 0 bases and 0 bases, leaving 10 bases between them. CDR1 and CDR2 are drawn from the germline V gene (reference sequence): DFQATT, SNEGSKA. From its cysteine to its phenylalanine, the CDR3 spans 15 amino acids. CDR3 DNA only is kept here, 45 bases in frame from base 1.